This T cell receptor beta chain was recovered during a study of identical twins. Trimming cost V 4 bases and J 8 bases; bases outside gene matches: 1. Per the germline V gene, CDR1 is SGDLS and CDR2 is YYNGEE. The CDR3 runs to 13 residues. TCRdb reprocessed the 5' RACE reads via MiXCR and lists one record per CDR3 protein. The table shows hundreds of thousands of distinct CDR3 sequences, with less than 25% occurring only once. Study results and limitations: Insertions were fewer in abundant cord blood beta clonotypes, whereas memory repertoires showed none of this pattern. Models predicted too little out-of-frame TCR alpha sharing in monozygotic twins. The conclusions drew on cross-sectional statistical analysis instead of tracking the same donors.

With respect to this clonotype: What it binds is unknown.

These data were likewise used in another study, on T cells expressing NK-cell markers. That paper notes: Top CD8+ clonotypes included the dominant CD3+CD56+NKG2C+ clonotypes in six donors.

The rearrangement uses TRBV9 and TRBJ1-6; 9 nucleotides match TRBD1. Sequencing was carried out using PBMCs. This receptor was taken from a young woman in good health. The chain's CDR3 is CASSRTGDSPLHF. As DNA, the CDR3 is TGTGCCAGCAGCAGGACAGGGGATTCACCCCTCCACTTT.